The 22 T cell receptor beta chains in this list originate from one sample, sequenced in a study of cytomegalovirus exposure and HLA in healthy donors. TCRdb keeps only in-frame clones here, not all; method: immunoSEQ multiplex PCR. The table records roughly 140,000 clones, around nine tenths of them present only once. Material: PBMCs. These receptors all stem from a woman between 18 and 29 years old in good health and CMV-seropositive.

The CDR3 DNA reads as TGTGCCAGCACTAGAGCAGGGGGCAATCAGCCCCAGCATTTT. This sequence encodes CASTRAGGNQPQHF. J is TRBJ1-5 and V is TRBV28, with D tentatively TRBD1 (6 bases). This CDR3 spans 14 amino acids. Per the germline V gene, CDR1 is MDHEN and CDR2 is SYDVKM. The V and J ends lost 7 bases and 2 bases respectively, with 12 bases between them.

The chain recombines TRBV19 with TRBJ2-7, with D unresolved. This CDR3 is built from 14 residues. The ends were cut back, 1 base at V and 5 bases at J, with 12 bases in the middle. CDR1 and CDR2 from the germline V gene are LNHDA and SQIVND (reference sequence). The CDR3 sequence: CASSIGLPVNEQYF. The CDR3, as DNA: TGTGCCAGTAGTATAGGACTCCCGGTCAACGAGCAGTACTTC.

V is TRBV28 and J is TRBJ2-1; 10 nucleotides line up with TRBD2. With 7 bases clipped from V and 3 bases from J, the junction kept 15 bases outside the gene matches. The CDR3 runs 18 residues. The germline V gene encodes CDR1 MDHEN and CDR2 SYDVKM. DNA of the CDR3: TGTGCCAGCAATTCCCCCTTGAGGACTAGCGGATTCTACAATGAGCAGTTCTTC. Translation: CASNSPLRTSGFYNEQFF.

The chain has TRBV11-3 and TRBJ2-7, with TRBD2 matching over 8 bases. Germline V gene lookup returns CDR1 SGHNT and CDR2 YENEEA. The V and J ends lost 8 bases and 2 bases, in that order; junction bases with no gene match: 17. The CDR3 covers 17 residues. DNA for the CDR3: TGTGCCAGCTTCTCCCTAGGGCGGGAGGCCCTTCCCTACGAGCAGTACTTC. Translation: CASFSLGREALPYEQYF.

The V call is TRBV5-5, the J call TRBJ1-5; 9 bases match TRBD1. CDR1 is SGHKS and CDR2 is YYEKEE in the germline V gene (reference sequence). This CDR3 is 18 amino acids long. J lost 6 bases, V lost 4 bases, and 17 bases had no gene match. The CDR3 DNA follows: TGTGCCAGCAGCCCATTACCCTCGGGACAGGGATGGGGTCAGCCCCAGCATTTT. Protein sequence: CASSPLPSGQGWGQPQHF.

The chain uses TRBV29-1 and TRBJ1-5; the D gene is possibly TRBD1 (6 bases). This CDR3 has 13 amino acids. Germline V lookup: CDR1 SQVTM, CDR2 ANQGSEA. V lost 4 bases and J 4 bases, leaving 11 bases between the germline ends. The CDR3 sequence is CSVARQENQPQHF. CDR3 coding DNA: TGCAGCGTTGCCCGACAGGAAAATCAGCCCCAGCATTTT.

The chain is built from TRBV30 and TRBJ1-2; D unclear. The germline V gene encodes CDR1 GTSNPN and CDR2 SVGIG (reference sequence). V was cut by 4 bases and J by 1 base, with 16 bases left in between. The CDR3 is 15 residues long. The CDR3 DNA sequence: TGTGCCTGGATGTCCCCCTTCGGGGTTAACTATGGCTACACCTTC. Translated, it gives CAWMSPFGVNYGYTF.

The chain links TRBV5-1 to TRBJ2-3; TRBD1 might be the D (6 bases). Trimming cost V 0 bases and J 0 bases, with 8 bases left between them. Germline assignment: CDR1 SGHRS and CDR2 YFSETQ. The CDR3 runs 15 residues. DNA for the CDR3: TGCGCCAGCAGCTTGGTGGGGGCTAGCACAGATACGCAGTATTTT. Its translation: CASSLVGASTDTQYF.

The chain is built from TRBV30 and TRBJ2-1; the match to TRBD1 covers 8 bases. This CDR3 is 15 amino acids long. Germline loops: CDR1 GTSNPN, CDR2 SVGIG (reference sequence). V lost 2 bases, J lost 2 bases, and 5 bases stayed unmatched. CDR3 residues: CAWSRAGGPYNEQFF. The CDR3, as DNA: TGTGCCTGGAGTCGGGCAGGGGGCCCCTACAATGAGCAGTTCTTC.

This clone was counted a single time. The genes are TRBV14 and TRBJ1-6, with unresolved D. V gave up 3 bases and J gave up 10 bases, with 13 bases separating them. This CDR3 has 14 amino acids. CDR1 and CDR2 (germline): SGHDN, FVKESK. Here the CDR3 reads CASSQAFGSSPLHF. The CDR3, as DNA: TGTGCCAGCAGCCAGGCATTCGGGTCATCACCCCTCCACTTT.

The CDR3 spells CASTYGGNTIYF. In DNA form, the CDR3 reads TGTGCCAGCACCTATGGCGGGAACACCATATATTTT. The chain recombines TRBV6-6 with TRBJ1-3; D gene unclear. CDR3 length: 12 amino acids. The V end was cut by 7 bases, the J end by 7 bases, with 11 bases between. CDR1 and CDR2 (germline): MNHNY, SVGAGI (reference sequence).

This sequence joins TRBV9 and TRBJ2-7, with 12 bases matching TRBD2. This CDR3 contains 19 residues. The trim removed 4 bases at V and 3 bases at J, leaving 17 bases unmatched. Per the germline V gene, CDR1 is SGDLS and CDR2 is YYNGEE. DNA of the CDR3: TGTGCCAGCAGCCACCCCCGTGGGACTAGCGGGCTGGGGGGCTACGAGCAGTACTTC. It encodes CASSHPRGTSGLGGYEQYF.

V gene TRBV5-4 combines with J gene TRBJ1-2; tentative D call: TRBD1 (5 bases). V was cut by 4 bases and J by 6 bases, with 10 bases left in between. Germline V gene data show CDR1 as SGHNT and CDR2 as YYREEE (reference sequence). The CDR3 runs to 12 residues. For the CDR3, the DNA is TGTGCCAGCAGCGAACAGGCAGATGGCTACACCTTC. Encoded protein: CASSEQADGYTF.

The chain recombines TRBV2 with TRBJ2-6; D call uncertain. CDR3 length equals 14 residues. The germline V and J ends were trimmed by 4 bases and 0 bases, with 4 bases remaining between them. Germline CDR1 and CDR2: SNHLY and FYNNEI. CDR3 sequence reads: CASSVGSGANVLTF. The CDR3 coding sequence is TGTGCCAGCAGTGTCGGCTCTGGGGCCAACGTCCTGACTTTC.

This clone appeared a single time. This rearrangement joins TRBV30 to TRBJ1-5; D gene uncertain. Germline V gene lookup returns CDR1 GTSNPN and CDR2 SVGIG (reference sequence). Trimming left V 2 bases short and J 4 bases short, with 12 bases between. This CDR3 is built from 14 residues. Here the CDR3 reads CAWSSMSNNQPQHF. CDR3 sequence (DNA): TGTGCCTGGAGTAGCATGAGCAATAATCAGCCCCAGCATTTT. Combining the CDR3 with reference TRBV30 and TRBJ1-5 gives the whole variable domain SQTIHQWPATLVQPVGSPLSLECTVEGTSNPNLYWYRQAAGRGLQLLFYSVGIGQISSEVPQNLSASRPQDRQFILSSKKLLLSDSGFYLCAWSSMSNNQPQHFGDGTRLSIL.

CDR3 in amino acids: CASIGSYNEQFF. CDR3 DNA: TGTGCCAGCATCGGGTCATACAATGAGCAGTTCTTC. This sequence joins TRBV2 and TRBJ2-1; the D is unclear. Trimming removed 7 bases at V and 4 bases at J, with 8 bases between. Germline CDR1 and CDR2: SNHLY and FYNNEI. The CDR3 loop spans 12 amino acids. Full variable domain (missing parts from reference TRBV2 and TRBJ2-1): EPEVTQTPSHQVTQMGQEVILRCVPISNHLYFYWYRQILGQKVEFLVSFYNNEISEKSEIFDDQFSVERPDGSNFTLKIRSTKLEDSAMYFCASIGSYNEQFFGPGTRLTVL.

This sequence joins TRBV11-2 and TRBJ2-3; TRBD2 might be the D (6 bases). The CDR3 consists of 13 residues. Trimming took 1 base from V and 4 from J, leaving 6 bases between them. Germline V gene lookup returns CDR1 SGHAT and CDR2 FQNNGV. The CDR3 reads CASSLGLADTQYF. In nucleotides, the CDR3 is TGTGCCAGCAGCTTAGGACTAGCAGATACGCAGTATTTT.

The chain has TRBV27 and TRBJ2-7, with a tentative D call TRBD1 (7 bases). Germline CDR1 is MNHEY and CDR2 is SMNVEV (reference sequence). V gave up 3 bases and J gave up 0 bases, with 12 bases separating them. This CDR3 has 15 residues. CDR3 nucleotide sequence: TGTGCCAGCAGTTTCAGGGGGGATAGCTCCTACGAGCAGTACTTC. Translation: CASSFRGDSSYEQYF.

This clone has just one count. The V and J genes are TRBV7-2 and TRBJ2-1; tentatively, D is TRBD2 (7 bases). The V end lost 5 bases, the J end lost 9 bases, and 17 bases lay between the germline ends. The CDR3 totals 14 residues. Germline CDR1 reads SGHTA; CDR2 reads FQGNSA. In nucleotides, the CDR3 is TGTGCCAGCAGCCCCCGGTGGGGGGGCGGTGAGCAGTTCTTC. As protein: CASSPRWGGGEQFF.

V is TRBV6-4 and J is TRBJ1-6; D is unresolved. CDR1 is MRHNA, CDR2 SNTAGT, per germline. Trimming pared 4 bases from V and 7 bases from J, leaving 11 bases between. The CDR3 length is 14 residues. CDR3 nucleotide sequence: TGTGCCAGCAGTGTCCGGACGGGAAATTCACCCCTCCACTTT. It translates to CASSVRTGNSPLHF.

The rearrangement uses TRBV7-6 and TRBJ2-1; 10 bases map to TRBD2. J lost 7 bases, V lost 6 bases, and 9 bases had no gene match. This CDR3 has 15 residues. Germline V lookup: CDR1 SGHVS, CDR2 FNYEAQ. The CDR3 region has the DNA TGTGCCAGCAGTAGACCGGGACTAGCGCTAAATGAGCAGTTCTTC. Translation: CASSRPGLALNEQFF.

The chain recombines TRBV7-3 with TRBJ1-3, with D unresolved. Germline CDR1 SGHTA, CDR2 FQGTGA. The CDR3 extends over 13 amino acids. Trimming took off 8 bases at V and 7 bases at J, with 15 bases between the two ends. CDR3: CASSPGYGNTIYF. CDR3 nucleotides: TGTGCCAGCTCCCCGGGGTACGGTAACACCATATATTTT.